The clone carrying this T cell receptor beta chain was seen ten or more times. This CDR3 is 15 amino acids long. Per the germline V gene, CDR1 is LGHNA and CDR2 is YNFKEQ. The V and J ends lost 1 base and 5 bases respectively, with 12 bases between them. Attached unique molecular identifiers marked individual cDNA molecules. Using its own MiXCR run on the 5' RACE reads, TCRdb lists one record per CDR3 protein. Of more than 55,000 distinct CDR3 sequences listed, 4.5% to 7.5% are singletons. The sample belongs to a study of early T cells in non-severe SARS-CoV-2 infection. At the level of the study: Sequencing of bulk RNA from unsorted whole blood was done, without chain pairing.

J is TRBJ1-5 and V is TRBV4-2; D is unclear. This specimen consisted of whole blood, obtained at baseline. The receptor's source is an adult who was a healthcare worker with PCR-confirmed SARS-CoV-2 infection or an uninfected control (not recorded which). The CDR3 protein is CASSQGSREDQPQHF. The CDR3 DNA sequence: TGTGCCAGCAGCCAAGGATCGAGGGAGGATCAGCCCCAGCATTTT.